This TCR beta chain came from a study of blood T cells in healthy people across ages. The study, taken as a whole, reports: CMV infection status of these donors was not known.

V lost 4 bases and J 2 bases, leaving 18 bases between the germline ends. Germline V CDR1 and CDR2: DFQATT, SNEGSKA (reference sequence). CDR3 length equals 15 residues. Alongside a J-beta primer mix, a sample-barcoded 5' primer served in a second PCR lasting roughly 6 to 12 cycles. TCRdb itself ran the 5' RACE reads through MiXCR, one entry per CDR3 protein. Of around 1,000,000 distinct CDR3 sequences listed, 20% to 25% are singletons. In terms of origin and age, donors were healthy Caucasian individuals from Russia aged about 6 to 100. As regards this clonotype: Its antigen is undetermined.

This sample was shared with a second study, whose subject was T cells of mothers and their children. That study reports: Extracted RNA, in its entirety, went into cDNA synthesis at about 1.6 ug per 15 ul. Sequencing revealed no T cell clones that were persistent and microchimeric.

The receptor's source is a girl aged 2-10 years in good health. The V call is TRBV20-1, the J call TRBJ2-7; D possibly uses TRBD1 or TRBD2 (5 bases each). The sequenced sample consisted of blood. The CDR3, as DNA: TGCAGTGCTAAGGGGATGGAGGACGTCACCTACGAGCAGTACTTC. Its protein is CSAKGMEDVTYEQYF.